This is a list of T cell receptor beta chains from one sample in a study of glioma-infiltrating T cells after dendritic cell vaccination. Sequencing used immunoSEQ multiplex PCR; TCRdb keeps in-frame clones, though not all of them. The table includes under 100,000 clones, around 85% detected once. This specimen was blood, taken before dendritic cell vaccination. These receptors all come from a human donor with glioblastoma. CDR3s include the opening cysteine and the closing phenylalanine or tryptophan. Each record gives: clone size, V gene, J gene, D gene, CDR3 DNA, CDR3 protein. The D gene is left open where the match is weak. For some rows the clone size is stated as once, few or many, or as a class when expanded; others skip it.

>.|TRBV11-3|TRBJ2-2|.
TGTGCCAGCAGCCTTACCGGGGAGCTGTTTTTT
CASSLTGELFF
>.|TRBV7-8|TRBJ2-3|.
TGTGCCAGCAGTCCTATCCCTGGCGGGGTAATAACAGATACGCAGTATTTT
CASSPIPGGVITDTQYF
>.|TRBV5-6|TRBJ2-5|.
TGTGCCAGCAGCTTGGGGGCTCTCGGACAGGAGACCCAGTACTTC
CASSLGALGQETQYF
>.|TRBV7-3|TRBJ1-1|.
TGTGCCAGCAGCTTTGGACAGACCACTGAAGCTTTCTTT
CASSFGQTTEAFF
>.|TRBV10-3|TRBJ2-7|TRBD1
TGTGCCATCAGTGAATTCGACAGGGGCTACGAGCAGTACTTC
CAISEFDRGYEQYF
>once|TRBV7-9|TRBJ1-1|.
TGTGCCAGCAGCTTAGCCCTCGGGAACACTGAAGCTTTCTTT
CASSLALGNTEAFF
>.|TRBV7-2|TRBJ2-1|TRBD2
TGTGCCAGCAGCTTAGGGGGACTAGCGGGACTTGAGCAGTTCTTC
CASSLGGLAGLEQFF
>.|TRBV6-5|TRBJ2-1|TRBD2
TGTGCCAGCAGCCGGACTAGCGAATACAATGAGCAGTTCTTC
CASSRTSEYNEQFF
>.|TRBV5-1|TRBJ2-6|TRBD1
TGCGCCAGCAGAAGGGACAGCTCTGGGGCCAACGTCCTGACTTTC
CASRRDSSGANVLTF
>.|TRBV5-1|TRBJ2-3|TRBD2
TGCGCCAGCAGCAGGGACGGGACTAGGTCCGCAGATACGCAGTATTTT
CASSRDGTRSADTQYF
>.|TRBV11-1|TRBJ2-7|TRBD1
TGTGCCAGCAGCAGTACAGGGGGCTACTACGAGCAGTACTTC
CASSSTGGYYEQYF
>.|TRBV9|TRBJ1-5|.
TGTGCCAGCAGCGCACTTGGGGGGAAGGGCAATCAGCCCCAGCATTTT
CASSALGGKGNQPQHF
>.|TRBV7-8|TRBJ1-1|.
TGTGCCAGCACCCACAAGGGAGTTGGGGCTGAAGCTTTCTTT
CASTHKGVGAEAFF
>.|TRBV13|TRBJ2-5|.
TGTGCCAGCAGCCTCCCTATCCCGTACCAAGAGACCCAGTACTTC
CASSLPIPYQETQYF
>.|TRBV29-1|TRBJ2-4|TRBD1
TGCAGCGCGAACAACCCGGGACAGGGGGCAGACATTCAGTACTTC
CSANNPGQGADIQYF
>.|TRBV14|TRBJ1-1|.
TGTGCCAGCAGCCAAGAGGGCAGGGGATACACTGAAGCTTTCTTT
CASSQEGRGYTEAFF
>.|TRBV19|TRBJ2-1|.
TGTGCCAGTTCTGCGGGGAATGAGCAGTTCTTC
CASSAGNEQFF
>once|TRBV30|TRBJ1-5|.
TGTGCCTGGGCCCTCCGCCCTCAGCGGAATCAGCCCCAGCATTTT
CAWALRPQRNQPQHF
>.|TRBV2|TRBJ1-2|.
TGTGCCAGCAGCTCGGACGGGATTAATAACTATGGCTACACCTTC
CASSSDGINNYGYTF
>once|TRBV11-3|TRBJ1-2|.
TGTGCCAGCAGCTTAGAGGGCCGGGGGGGGCGCGATGGCTACACCTTC
CASSLEGRGGRDGYTF
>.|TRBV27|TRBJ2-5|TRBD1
TGTGCCAGCAGTTTCCAAGGGACAGACCAAGAGACCCAGTACTTC
CASSFQGTDQETQYF
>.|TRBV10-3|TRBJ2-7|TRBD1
TGTGCCATCAGTGAGTCAGGACAGGTCTACGAGCAGTACTTC
CAISESGQVYEQYF
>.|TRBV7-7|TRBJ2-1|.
TGTGCCAGCAGCTTAGCGGCGTTAGCGCTAGAAAGCTCCTACAATGAGCAGTTCTTC
CASSLAALALESSYNEQFF
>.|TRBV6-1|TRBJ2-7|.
TGTGCCAGCATTCAGGGGATCACCTACGAGCAGTACTTC
CASIQGITYEQYF
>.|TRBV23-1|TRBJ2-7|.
TGCGCCAGCAGTCAACCCCCTGGGGCCGAGCAGTACTTC
CASSQPPGAEQYF
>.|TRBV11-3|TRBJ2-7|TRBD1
TGTGCCAGCAGCTCAAACCGGGACAGGGATCACGAGCAGTACTTC
CASSSNRDRDHEQYF
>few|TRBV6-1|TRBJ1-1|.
TGTGCCAGCAGTGAAAGACGGAGGGTGAACACTGAAGCTTTCTTT
CASSERRRVNTEAFF
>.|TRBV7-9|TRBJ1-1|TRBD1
TGTGCCAGCAGGACGGACAGGGACACTGAAGCTTTCTTT
CASRTDRDTEAFF
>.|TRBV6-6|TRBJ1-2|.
TGTGCCAGCAAAGGGCGTGGGGCATGGGGAGGCTACACCTTC
CASKGRGAWGGYTF
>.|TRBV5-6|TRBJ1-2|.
TGTGCCAGCAGCTCAACAGACCTGACCGGGGGTGGCTACACCTTC
CASSSTDLTGGGYTF
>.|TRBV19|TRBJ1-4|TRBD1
TGTGCCAGTAGTACGGGGACAGGGGCAACTAATGAAAAACTGTTTTTT
CASSTGTGATNEKLFF
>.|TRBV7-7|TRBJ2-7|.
TGTGCTAGCAGCGCGCTTCCGGAGGGGGAGCAGTACTTC
CASSALPEGEQYF
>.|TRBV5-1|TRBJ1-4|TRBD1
TGCGCCAGCAGCCTTAGACAGGGGGGTGAAAAACTGTTTTTT
CASSLRQGGEKLFF
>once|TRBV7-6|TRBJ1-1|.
TGTGCCAGCAGCGGATCGACAGGATGGAACACTGAAGCTTTCTTT
CASSGSTGWNTEAFF
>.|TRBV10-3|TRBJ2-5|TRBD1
TGTGCCATCAGTGAAGGACAGGGTAGCGTGACCCAGTACTTC
CAISEGQGSVTQYF
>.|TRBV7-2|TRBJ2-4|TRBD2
TGTGCCAGCAGCCGGACTAGCACCAAAAACATTCAGTACTTC
CASSRTSTKNIQYF
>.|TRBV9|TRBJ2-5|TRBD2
TGTGCCAGCAGCGAGAGGGGCGGGAGACAGACCCAGTACTTC
CASSERGGRQTQYF
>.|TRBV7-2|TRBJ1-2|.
TGTGCCAGCAGCCCCAAGGTTACGGGGGGCTACACCTTC
CASSPKVTGGYTF
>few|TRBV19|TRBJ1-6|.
TGTGCCAGTCCGGGCGGGAATAATTCACCCCTCCACTTT
CASPGGNNSPLHF
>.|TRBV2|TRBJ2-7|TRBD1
TGTGCCAGCAAGTCCGGCAGGGGGCAGGACGAGCAGTACTTC
CASKSGRGQDEQYF
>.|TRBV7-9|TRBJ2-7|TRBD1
TGTGCCAGCCGGACGGGACAGGGGTTCGAGCAGTACTTC
CASRTGQGFEQYF